Below, 4 T cell receptor beta chains from the same sample are listed, as sequenced in a study of blood T cell repertoires in COVID-19. Sequenced by immunoSEQ multiplex PCR; TCRdb stores in-frame clones only, minus some. The profile covers roughly 65,000 clones, with roughly three quarters appearing a single time and roughly 50% taken by the ten largest. Material for sequencing was peripheral blood. The receptors originated from a human donor in a cohort sampled during active COVID-19.

The V gene is TRBV12-3 or TRBV12-4, the J gene TRBJ1-2, with TRBD1 identical over 7 bases. The CDR3 is 13 residues long. V shed 6 bases, J shed 8 bases, and the junction held 9 bases outside the gene matches. Here the CDR3 reads CASRDRQRRGYTF. CDR3 DNA: TGTGCCAGCAGGGACAGGCAACGGAGGGGCTACACCTTC.

The chain recombines TRBV12-3 or TRBV12-4 with TRBJ1-5, with a weak D call TRBD1 (5 bases). The CDR3 extends over 13 amino acids. The V end was cut by 3 bases, the J end by 5 bases, with 8 bases between. The CDR3 nucleotides are TGTGCCAGCAGTTTTGGGGGGGATCAGCCCCAGCATTTT. Its translation is CASSFGGDQPQHF.

This sequence joins TRBV7-6 and TRBJ2-6; D gene uncertain. The germline V and J ends were trimmed by 5 bases and 0 bases, with 11 bases remaining between them. Germline CDR1 is SGHVS and CDR2 is FNYEAQ. The CDR3 length is 16 residues. The CDR3 nucleotides read TGTGCCAGCAGCCCAGGCCCAGTCTCTGGGGCCAACGTCCTGACTTTC. Translating it yields CASSPGPVSGANVLTF.

The chain combines TRBV11-2 with TRBJ1-1, with TRBD1 identical over 7 bases. CDR3 size: 15 residues. Germline CDR1 SGHAT, CDR2 FQNNGV. Trimming removed 1 base from V and 4 bases from J; junction bases left unmatched: 6. The CDR3 reads CASSLVEGAFTEAFF. The CDR3 DNA reads TGTGCCAGCAGCTTAGTAGAGGGGGCGTTCACTGAAGCTTTCTTT.